This T cell receptor beta chain came from a study of memory CD4+ T cells and cytomegalovirus serostatus. The sort gate was single viable CD3+CD4+CD8-CD45RO+ cells for memory CD4+ T cells. Donors' CMV status reflects serum IgG against pp150, pp28, p38, p52. Sequenced by immunoSEQ multiplex PCR; TCRdb stores in-frame clones only, minus some. The repertoire holds about 61,000 clones, with about three quarters as singletons. The sequence was collected from an adult in good health and CMV-seronegative. Some clones in this sample may be carry-over from other donors' samples. Sequenced: memory CD4+ T cells from blood.

CDR3: CASSPAYEQYF. CDR3 in DNA: TGTGCCAGCAGCCCAGCCTACGAGCAGTACTTC. The rearrangement links TRBV7-8 to TRBJ2-7; no firm D call. Germline assignment: CDR1 SGHVS and CDR2 FQNEAQ. The CDR3 contains 11 residues. V lost 5 bases to trimming and J lost 2 bases, with 4 bases between them.